This passage covers 30 T cell receptor beta chains from one sample sequenced in a study of blood T cell repertoires in COVID-19. Only in-frame clones appear in the TCRdb table, and some are missing; sequencing was by immunoSEQ multiplex PCR. The sample carries some 29,000 clones, 80% to 90% recorded once. The sequenced sample was peripheral blood. These receptors all come from a human donor in a cohort sampled during active COVID-19.

The V and J genes are TRBV12-3 or TRBV12-4 and TRBJ1-1; maybe TRBD1 (5 bases). Trimming shortened V by 6 bases and J by 4 bases, and 6 bases separated the two germline ends. The CDR3 is 11 amino acids. CDR3 in amino acids: CASRGGTEAFF. DNA of the CDR3: TGTGCCAGCAGGGGGGGCACTGAAGCTTTCTTT.

The chain has TRBV11-2 and TRBJ2-1; a weak D match, TRBD2 (5 bases). The germline V gene has CDR1 SGHAT and CDR2 FQNNGV. The CDR3 is 17 residues long. Deletions cut 5 bases from V and 4 bases from J, with 21 bases between. For the CDR3, the DNA is TGTGCCAGCAGCCCCATTCGTCCGGGGAGACTTTACAATGAGCAGTTCTTC. It yields the protein CASSPIRPGRLYNEQFF. Looking up the rest from reference TRBV11-2 and TRBJ2-1 gives the full variable domain: EAGVAQSPRYKIIEKRQSVAFWCNPISGHATLYWYQQILGQGPKLLIQFQNNGVVDDSQLPKDRFSAERLKGVDSTLKIQPAKLEDSAVYLCASSPIRPGRLYNEQFFGPGTRLTVL.

The chain combines TRBV28 with TRBJ2-5, with 9 bases identical to TRBD1. The V segment lost 7 bases and the J segment 3 bases; nucleotides outside the gene matches: 9. CDR1 and CDR2 (germline): MDHEN, SYDVKM. The CDR3 loop spans 15 amino acids. The CDR3 reads CASTRTGAGEETQYF. The CDR3, as DNA: TGTGCCAGCACCCGGACAGGGGCGGGGGAAGAGACCCAGTACTTC.

This clone showed up just a few times. V is TRBV14 and J is TRBJ1-6; 8 nucleotides align to TRBD1. CDR1 and CDR2 (germline): SGHDN, FVKESK. The CDR3 has 21 residues. V was pared by 4 bases and J by 0 bases, with 17 bases of the junction left unmatched. CDR3 protein: CASSLPDRTGPVSSYNSPLHF. CDR3 bases: TGTGCCAGCAGCCTGCCGGATAGGACAGGGCCCGTGAGCTCCTATAATTCACCCCTCCACTTT. The entire variable domain, with the rest obtained from reference TRBV14 and TRBJ1-6, is as follows: EAGVTQFPSHSVIEKGQTVTLRCDPISGHDNLYWYRRVMGKEIKFLLHFVKESKQDESGMPNNRFLAERTGGTYSTLKVQPAELEDSGVYFCASSLPDRTGPVSSYNSPLHFGNGTRLTVT.

The J gene is TRBJ1-5, the V gene TRBV9; D perhaps matches TRBD1 (5 bases). Trimming took 3 bases from V and 3 from J, leaving 13 bases between them. The CDR3 spans 15 residues. Looked up from germline, CDR1 is SGDLS and CDR2 is YYNGEE. CDR3 coding DNA: TGTGCCAGCAGCGCCGGGGGGGTCAACAATCAGCCCCAGCATTTT. Translation gives CASSAGGVNNQPQHF.

The chain couples TRBV9 to TRBJ2-1, with TRBD2 matching over 7 bases. Losses at the gene ends were 6 bases for V and 0 bases for J; bases not matched to a gene: 6. This CDR3 is 15 amino acids long. CDR1 SGDLS and CDR2 YYNGEE come from the germline V gene. The CDR3 coding sequence is TGTGCCAGCACCCGGGGGGTCAGCTCCTACAATGAGCAGTTCTTC. This gives the protein CASTRGVSSYNEQFF.

CDR3 amino acids: CASRTSVDNEQFF. The CDR3 bases are TGCGCCAGTCGGACTAGCGTAGACAATGAGCAGTTCTTC. The chain combines TRBV5-1 with TRBJ2-1, with 9 bases lining up with TRBD2. CDR1 and CDR2 from the germline V gene are SGHRS and YFSETQ. The CDR3 runs to 13 residues. V shed 8 bases and J 5 bases; nucleotides not matched to a gene: 5.

The genes are TRBV4-1 and TRBJ2-3; D is possibly TRBD1 (6 bases). Germline V gives CDR1 MGHRA, CDR2 YSYEKL. Trimming removed 1 base at V and 3 bases at J, with 11 bases between. CDR3 size: 15 residues. The CDR3 DNA follows: TGCGCCAGCAGCCAAGCCTACAGGGATACAGATACGCAGTATTTT. It specifies CASSQAYRDTDTQYF.

The genes are TRBV5-1 and TRBJ2-5; TRBD1 might be the D (5 bases). Germline V gene sequence: CDR1 SGHRS, CDR2 YFSETQ. The CDR3 has 14 amino acids. Trimming removed 4 bases at V and 2 bases at J, with 12 bases between. The CDR3 nucleotides read TGCGCCAGCAGCCCCGGACGGACACAAGAGACCCAGTACTTC. This codes for CASSPGRTQETQYF.

The rearrangement uses TRBV7-3 and TRBJ2-3; 15 bases align to TRBD2. V was clipped by 3 bases and J by 4 bases; unmatched bases: 5. CDR3 length equals 17 residues. From germline, CDR1 is SGHTA and CDR2 FQGTGA. DNA of the CDR3: TGTGCCAGCAGCTTCCATGGACTAGCGGGGGGGCCAGATACGCAGTATTTT. Its protein product is CASSFHGLAGGPDTQYF. Variable domain in full (rest from reference TRBV7-3 and TRBJ2-3): GAGVSQTPSNKVTEKGKYVELRCDPISGHTALYWYRQSLGQGPEFLIYFQGTGAADDSGLPNDRFFAVRPEGSVSTLKIQRTERGDSAVYLCASSFHGLAGGPDTQYFGPGTRLTVL.

The chain recombines TRBV4-3 with TRBJ2-7, with D uncertain. The CDR3 is 14 residues long. V was shortened by 2 bases and J by 3 bases, with 11 bases between the two germline ends. Germline lookup yields CDR1 LGHNA and CDR2 YSLEER. The CDR3 DNA follows: TGCGCCAGCAGCCAATCTCTGGCTGACTACGAGCAGTACTTC. Translated, it gives CASSQSLADYEQYF.

The chain carries TRBV10-2 and TRBJ2-1; 8 positions match TRBD1. The CDR3 covers 16 residues. V trimming: 3 bases; J trimming: 9 bases; junction bases outside the gene matches: 13. The germline CDR1 and CDR2 sequences are WSHSY and SAAADI. The CDR3 loop is CASSDWAGGAKGEQFF. In DNA, the CDR3 is TGCGCCAGCAGTGATTGGGCAGGGGGCGCGAAGGGTGAGCAGTTCTTC.

The count of this clone is one. V is TRBV7-2 and J is TRBJ2-7; D perhaps matches TRBD2 (6 bases). Germline values: CDR1 SGHTA, CDR2 FQGNSA. V lost 0 bases and J 8 bases, leaving 14 bases between the germline ends. The CDR3 length is 14 residues. The CDR3 DNA sequence: TGTGCCAGCAGCTTAGCTTATGCGGGGAACAAGCAGTACTTC. Protein product: CASSLAYAGNKQYF.

The sample holds one count of this clone. The V call is TRBV12-3 or TRBV12-4, the J call TRBJ1-4; D gene uncertain. The CDR3 is 13 residues long. The germline V and J ends were trimmed by 2 bases and 10 bases, with 11 bases remaining between them. The CDR3 DNA reads TGTGCCAGCAGTTTACAGACGAGGGTAAAACTGTTTTTT. It is translated as CASSLQTRVKLFF.

The V and J genes are TRBV11-2 and TRBJ2-7; 9 nucleotides match TRBD1. The V segment lost 6 bases and the J segment 3 bases; nucleotides outside the gene matches: 9. CDR3 length equals 15 residues. The V gene's germline CDR1 is SGHAT and CDR2 FQNNGV. This CDR3 is CASRVTGGGFYEQYF. CDR3 DNA sequence: TGTGCCAGCAGAGTTACAGGGGGCGGGTTCTACGAGCAGTACTTC.

The genes are TRBV1 and TRBJ2-3; the table's D call, TRBD2, was not checked against the DNA. TRBV1 is listed as a pseudogene. This CDR3 is 19 amino acids long. The CDR3 DNA sequence: TGCACCAGCAGCCAAGATCAGGGACTAGCCCCGACAGTCACAGATACGCAGTATTTT. Translating it yields CTSSQDQGLAPTVTDTQYF.

The chain joins TRBV5-1 to TRBJ2-5, with D perhaps TRBD1 (6 bases). The CDR3 sequence is 16 residues long. Germline V gene data show CDR1 as SGHRS and CDR2 as YFSETQ. The V end was cut by 4 bases, the J end by 2 bases, with 18 bases between. CDR3 DNA sequence: TGCGCCAGCAGCCCCTCAGGGGCACCCCAACAAGAGACCCAGTACTTC. Protein: CASSPSGAPQQETQYF.

The rearrangement uses TRBV12-3 or TRBV12-4 and TRBJ1-5, with D unresolved. The CDR3 is made up of 12 amino acids. Deletions cut 7 bases from V and 2 bases from J, with 6 bases between. The CDR3 bases are TGTGCCAGCACACAAGGCAATCAGCCCCAGCATTTT. Its protein product is CASTQGNQPQHF.

The CDR3 region is CASSAPGQGARELFF. CDR3 sequence (DNA): TGTGCCAGCAGCGCTCCGGGACAGGGGGCCCGGGAGCTGTTTTTT. This sequence joins TRBV5-6 and TRBJ2-2, with 12 bases identical to TRBD1. CDR1 SGHDT and CDR2 YYEEEE come from the germline V gene. The trim removed 4 bases at V and 9 bases at J, leaving 7 bases unmatched. CDR3 length: 15 residues.

CDR3 region: CASRGQVSPLHF. The CDR3 nucleotides read TGTGCCAGCAGGGGACAGGTTTCACCCCTCCACTTT. J is TRBJ1-6 and V is TRBV2; 8 positions match TRBD1. The trim removed 6 bases at V and 9 bases at J, leaving 1 base unmatched. Germline V lookup: CDR1 SNHLY, CDR2 FYNNEI. CDR3 length: 12 amino acids.

V usage is TRBV6-5 and J usage is TRBJ1-6, with D uncertain. The CDR3 totals 12 residues. Germline values: CDR1 MNHEY, CDR2 SVGAGI. Trimming took off 8 bases at V and 6 bases at J, with 8 bases between the two ends. The CDR3 loop is CASGRLNSPLHF. CDR3 DNA: TGTGCCAGCGGGAGACTTAATTCACCCCTCCACTTT.

CDR3 coding DNA: TGCAGCGTTGAAAGAGGAGTAGGCACAGATACGCAGTATTTT. Residues: CSVERGVGTDTQYF. The genes are TRBV29-1 and TRBJ2-3; D unresolved. V gave up 2 bases and J gave up 1 base, with 10 bases separating them. The CDR3 loop spans 14 amino acids. Germline V lookup: CDR1 SQVTM, CDR2 ANQGSEA.

The chain couples TRBV6-1 to TRBJ1-5; D is possibly TRBD1 (6 bases). There are 18 residues in the CDR3. Trimming pared 2 bases from V and 0 bases from J, leaving 17 bases between. Germline loops: CDR1 MNHNS, CDR2 SASEGT. The CDR3, as DNA: TGTGCCAGCAGTGAACCCGCGGGGGGCCGGTATAGCAATCAGCCCCAGCATTTT. This encodes CASSEPAGGRYSNQPQHF.

The chain has TRBV7-6 and TRBJ1-1, with D unclear. Germline loops: CDR1 SGHVS, CDR2 FNYEAQ. The CDR3 length is 12 residues. The V end lost 5 bases, the J end lost 7 bases, and 11 bases lay between the germline ends. CDR3 nucleotide sequence: TGTGCCAGCAGCCACCCCGGAGGTGAAGCTTTCTTT. This codes for CASSHPGGEAFF.

V gene TRBV28 combines with J gene TRBJ1-5, with TRBD1 matching over 10 bases. Germline values: CDR1 MDHEN, CDR2 SYDVKM. This CDR3 contains 18 residues. Trimming took 6 bases from V and 0 from J; bases not matched to a gene: 11. CDR3 amino acids: CASRSGTGAVYSNQPQHF. For the CDR3, the DNA is TGTGCCAGCAGAAGCGGGACAGGGGCGGTGTATAGCAATCAGCCCCAGCATTTT.

The chain joins TRBV28 to TRBJ2-1; D not resolved. Germline V lookup: CDR1 MDHEN, CDR2 SYDVKM. This CDR3 contains 11 residues. Between the trimmed V and J ends, which lost 6 bases and 9 bases, there was a span of 9 bases. In DNA form, the CDR3 reads TGTGCCAGCAGAGCCGGCGGTGAGCAGTTCTTC. Translated, it gives CASRAGGEQFF.

A single count supports this clone. The chain combines TRBV10-3 with TRBJ2-3; no clear D. The CDR3 spans 13 residues. Germline values: CDR1 ENHRY, CDR2 SYGVKD. Trimming cost V 0 bases and J 3 bases, with 4 bases left between them. The CDR3 loop reads CAISESGTDTQYF. The CDR3 bases are TGTGCCATCAGTGAGTCCGGGACAGATACGCAGTATTTT.

V is TRBV4-3 and J is TRBJ1-6, with no clear D. The CDR3 loop spans 14 amino acids. In germline, CDR1 is LGHNA, CDR2 YSLEER. Trimming removed 0 bases from V and 10 bases from J, with 10 bases in between. The CDR3 nucleotides are TGCGCCAGCAGCCAAGATTCGGGGAGCTCACCCCTCCACTTT. This encodes CASSQDSGSSPLHF.

In DNA form, the CDR3 reads TGCAGCAACCAGCGGGGCTCCTACAATGAGCAGTTCTTC. Residues: CSNQRGSYNEQFF. The chain joins TRBV29-1 to TRBJ2-1; TRBD2 agrees at 7 bases. Germline trimming cut 8 bases from V and 0 bases from J; bases unmatched to any gene: 4. Germline V gene data show CDR1 as SQVTM and CDR2 as ANQGSEA. The length of the CDR3 is 13 residues.

The rearrangement uses TRBV7-9 and TRBJ1-1, with a weak D call TRBD1 (5 bases). The CDR3 runs 14 residues. V lost 1 base and J 5 bases, leaving 11 bases between the germline ends. CDR1 and CDR2 (germline): SEHNR, FQNEAQ (reference sequence). The CDR3 protein is CASSLGGRETEAFF. The DNA of the CDR3 is TGTGCCAGCAGCTTAGGAGGCAGGGAAACTGAAGCTTTCTTT.